Listed below are T cell receptor beta chains from one sample, sequenced in a study of cytomegalovirus exposure and HLA in healthy donors. Only in-frame clones appear in the TCRdb table, and some are missing; sequencing was by immunoSEQ multiplex PCR. Among 170,000 or so clones listed, about 86% were seen once. Sequencing was performed on PBMCs. The receptor set was obtained from a woman aged 18-29 years in good health and CMV-seronegative. Each CDR3 is given with its conserved first and last residue. Each record gives: clone size, CDR3 length, V gene, D gene, J gene, CDR3 protein, CDR3 DNA. The D gene is left open where the match is weak. Clone size, where shown, is once, few, many, or a class for clones that have expanded.

clone size: once
CDR3 length: 11
V gene: TRBV29-1
D gene: -
J gene: TRBJ1-2
CDR3 protein: CSVGLTYGYTF
CDR3 DNA: TGCAGCGTCGGACTGACCTATGGCTACACCTTC

clone size: -
CDR3 length: 13
V gene: TRBV29-1
D gene: TRBD2
J gene: TRBJ2-7
CDR3 protein: CSVGLAETYEQYF
CDR3 DNA: TGCAGCGTTGGACTAGCGGAGACCTACGAGCAGTACTTC

clone size: -
CDR3 length: 13
V gene: TRBV9
D gene: -
J gene: TRBJ1-5
CDR3 protein: CASSVTGTQPQHF
CDR3 DNA: TGTGCCAGCAGCGTAACAGGGACTCAGCCCCAGCATTTT

clone size: -
CDR3 length: 16
V gene: TRBV2
D gene: -
J gene: TRBJ2-3
CDR3 protein: CASSEADLRTTDTQYF
CDR3 DNA: TGTGCCAGCAGTGAGGCAGACCTCAGGACAACAGATACGCAGTATTTT

clone size: -
CDR3 length: 14
V gene: TRBV6-5
D gene: -
J gene: TRBJ1-6
CDR3 protein: CASSYGQYNSPLHF
CDR3 DNA: TGTGCCAGCAGTTACGGACAGTATAATTCACCCCTCCACTTT

clone size: -
CDR3 length: 17
V gene: TRBV7-2
D gene: -
J gene: TRBJ2-7
CDR3 protein: CASSFPGTPRKTYEQYF
CDR3 DNA: TGTGCCAGCAGCTTCCCGGGAACACCTCGCAAGACCTACGAGCAGTACTTC

clone size: -
CDR3 length: 18
V gene: TRBV10-3
D gene: -
J gene: TRBJ2-7
CDR3 protein: CAISGADAGGHSSYEQYF
CDR3 DNA: TGTGCCATCAGTGGAGCCGACGCGGGCGGCCACAGTTCCTACGAGCAGTACTTC

clone size: once
CDR3 length: 16
V gene: TRBV5-4
D gene: TRBD2
J gene: TRBJ2-5
CDR3 protein: CASSLFGTSLKETQYF
CDR3 DNA: TGTGCCAGCAGCTTGTTTGGGACTAGTCTCAAAGAGACCCAGTACTTC

clone size: -
CDR3 length: 16
V gene: TRBV5-1
D gene: TRBD2
J gene: TRBJ2-3
CDR3 protein: CASRPASGGARDTQYF
CDR3 DNA: TGCGCCAGCAGGCCGGCTAGCGGGGGGGCGAGAGATACGCAGTATTTT

clone size: once
CDR3 length: 14
V gene: TRBV5-4
D gene: -
J gene: TRBJ1-2
CDR3 protein: CASSSGLSDYGYTF
CDR3 DNA: TGTGCCAGCAGCTCTGGCTTAAGCGACTATGGCTACACCTTC

clone size: few
CDR3 length: 13
V gene: TRBV5-6
D gene: -
J gene: TRBJ1-1
CDR3 protein: CASSLQGKTQAFF
CDR3 DNA: TGTGCCAGCAGCTTGCAGGGTAAAACGCAAGCTTTCTTT

clone size: -
CDR3 length: 15
V gene: TRBV6-1
D gene: -
J gene: TRBJ1-5
CDR3 protein: CASSEIGGSNQPQHF
CDR3 DNA: TGTGCCAGCAGTGAAATAGGGGGTAGCAATCAGCCCCAGCATTTT

clone size: -
CDR3 length: 12
V gene: TRBV19
D gene: -
J gene: TRBJ1-1
CDR3 protein: CASNQGRTEAFF
CDR3 DNA: TGTGCCAGCAATCAGGGAAGAACTGAAGCTTTCTTT

clone size: -
CDR3 length: 14
V gene: TRBV19
D gene: TRBD1
J gene: TRBJ2-7
CDR3 protein: CASSPGTGAYEQYF
CDR3 DNA: TGTGCCAGTAGTCCAGGGACAGGGGCCTACGAGCAGTACTTC

clone size: -
CDR3 length: 17
V gene: TRBV28
D gene: TRBD2
J gene: TRBJ2-3
CDR3 protein: CASSQPLEREGQDTQYF
CDR3 DNA: TGTGCCAGCAGTCAACCCCTAGAGCGGGAGGGCCAAGATACGCAGTATTTT

clone size: -
CDR3 length: 16
V gene: TRBV14
D gene: -
J gene: TRBJ1-2
CDR3 protein: CASSQDGKGVYYGYTF
CDR3 DNA: TGTGCCAGCAGCCAAGATGGGAAGGGGGTGTACTATGGCTACACCTTC

clone size: once
CDR3 length: 17
V gene: TRBV7-9
D gene: TRBD2
J gene: TRBJ2-3
CDR3 protein: CASSLAVSAGAKDTQYF
CDR3 DNA: TGTGCCAGCAGCTTAGCGGTTTCGGCGGGAGCGAAAGATACGCAGTATTTT